Sequencing of this T cell receptor beta chain was carried out in a study of blood T cell repertoires in COVID-19. Overall study context: Samples taken during acute and convalescent COVID-19 were collected in the United States, Italy and Spain. PBMCs, B-cell-depleted T cells, or T cells were the source of the cDNA or gDNA that made up the material.

Per germline, CDR1 SGHTA and CDR2 FQGTGA. V was trimmed by 5 bases and J by 1 base, leaving 17 bases between them. This CDR3 region has 16 residues. In the source study's methods: Using reference gene primer amplification, nucleated cell counts were estimated. Measured with immunoSEQ multiplex PCR; TCRdb has only the in-frame clones, and not every one. V, J and clone size derive from that table, while D and trimming were established from the DNA sequence. The repertoire includes tens of thousands of clones, approximately 88% of them detected once, and 5% to 7.5% sits in the top ten. The chain combines TRBV7-3 with TRBJ1-1; D is possibly TRBD1 (6 bases). The specimen was peripheral blood. This sequence was found in a woman aged 45 to 65 with acute or convalescent COVID-19. CDR3: CASSKQGSAGNTEAFF. CDR3 bases: TGTGCCAGCAGCAAACAGGGCTCGGCCGGGAACACTGAAGCTTTCTTT.